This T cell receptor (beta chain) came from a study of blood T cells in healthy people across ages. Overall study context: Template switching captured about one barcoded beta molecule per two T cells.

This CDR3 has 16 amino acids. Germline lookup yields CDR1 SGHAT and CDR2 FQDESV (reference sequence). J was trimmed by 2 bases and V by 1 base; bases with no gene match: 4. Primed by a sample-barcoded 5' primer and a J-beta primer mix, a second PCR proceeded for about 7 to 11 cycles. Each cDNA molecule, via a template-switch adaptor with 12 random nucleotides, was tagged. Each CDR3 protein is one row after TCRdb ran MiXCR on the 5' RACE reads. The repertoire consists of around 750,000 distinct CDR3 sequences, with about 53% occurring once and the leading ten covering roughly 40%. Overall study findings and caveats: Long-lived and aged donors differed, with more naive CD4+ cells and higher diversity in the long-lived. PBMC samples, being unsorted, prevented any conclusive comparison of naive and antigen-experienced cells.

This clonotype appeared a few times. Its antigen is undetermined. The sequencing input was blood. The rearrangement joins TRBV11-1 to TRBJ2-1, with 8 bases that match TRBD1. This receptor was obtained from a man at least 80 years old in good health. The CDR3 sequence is CASSLERGQAYNEQFF. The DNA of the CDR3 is TGTGCCAGCAGCTTAGAAAGGGGACAGGCCTACAATGAGCAGTTCTTC.